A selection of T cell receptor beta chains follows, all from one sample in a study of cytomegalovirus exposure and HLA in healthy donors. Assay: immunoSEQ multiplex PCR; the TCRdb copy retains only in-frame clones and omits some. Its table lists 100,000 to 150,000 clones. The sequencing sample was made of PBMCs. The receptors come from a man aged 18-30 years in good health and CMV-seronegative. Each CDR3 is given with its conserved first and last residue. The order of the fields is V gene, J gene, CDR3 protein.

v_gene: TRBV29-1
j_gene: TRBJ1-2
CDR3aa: CSVDGQGRWSNYGYTF

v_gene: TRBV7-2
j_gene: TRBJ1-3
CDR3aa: CASSLVVPRAYSGNTIYF

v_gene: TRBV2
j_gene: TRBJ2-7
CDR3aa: CASSETQSGEQYF

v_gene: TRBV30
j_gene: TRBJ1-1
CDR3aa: CAWSEMGLTEAFF

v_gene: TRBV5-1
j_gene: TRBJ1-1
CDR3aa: CASRKDLPMNTEAFF

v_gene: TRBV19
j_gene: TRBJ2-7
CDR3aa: CASSIGTVYEQYF

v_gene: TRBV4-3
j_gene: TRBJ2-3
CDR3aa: CASSQDRENTDTQYF

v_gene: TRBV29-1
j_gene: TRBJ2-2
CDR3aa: CSVPNEWGANTGELFF

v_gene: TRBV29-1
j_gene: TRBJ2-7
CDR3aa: CSVVSSGDSVWEQYF

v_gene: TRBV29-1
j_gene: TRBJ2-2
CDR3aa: CSLTGANTGELFF

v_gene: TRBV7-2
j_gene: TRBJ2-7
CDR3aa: CASSTGQGAQYEQYF

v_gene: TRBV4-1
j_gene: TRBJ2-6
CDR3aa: CASRRGGANVLTF

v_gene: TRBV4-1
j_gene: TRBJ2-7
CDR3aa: CASSQDSAGFYEQYF

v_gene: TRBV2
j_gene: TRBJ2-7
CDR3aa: CASSGARGTEQYF

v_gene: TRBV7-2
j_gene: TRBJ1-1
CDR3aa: CASSLGTGGNTEAFF

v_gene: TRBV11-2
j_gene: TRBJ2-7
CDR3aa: CASSWGGGAYEQYF

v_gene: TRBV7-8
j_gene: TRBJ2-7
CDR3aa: CASSLLEGSYEQYF

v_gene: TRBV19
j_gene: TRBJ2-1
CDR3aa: CASSRGQLNNEQFF

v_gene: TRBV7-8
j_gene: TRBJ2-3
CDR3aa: CASRSRFFRDTQYF

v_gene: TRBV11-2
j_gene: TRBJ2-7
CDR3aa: CASSPGGRDEQYF

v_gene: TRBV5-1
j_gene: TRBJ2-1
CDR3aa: CASTETGGTYNEQFF

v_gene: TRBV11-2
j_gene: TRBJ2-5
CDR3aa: CASSVGETQYF

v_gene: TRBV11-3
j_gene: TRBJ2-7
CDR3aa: CASSLAGRRTGRNHSYEQYF

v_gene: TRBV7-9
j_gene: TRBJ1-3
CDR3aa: CASSRNRGGNTIYF

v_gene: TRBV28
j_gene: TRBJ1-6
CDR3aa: CASSSTDQYRDINNSPLHF

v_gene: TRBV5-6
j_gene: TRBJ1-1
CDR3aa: CASSQPDRVTEAFF

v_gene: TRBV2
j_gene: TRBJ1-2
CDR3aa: CASSPLYYTF

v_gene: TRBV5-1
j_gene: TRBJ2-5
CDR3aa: CASSLSANYGETQYF

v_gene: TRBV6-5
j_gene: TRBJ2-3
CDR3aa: CASSSRQGHLSDTQYF

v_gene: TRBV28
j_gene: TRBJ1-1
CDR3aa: CASSLESGYTEAFF

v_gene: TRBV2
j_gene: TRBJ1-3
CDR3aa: CASSPIGSPGNTIYF

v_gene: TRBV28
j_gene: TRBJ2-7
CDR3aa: CASRRGGGVYEQYF

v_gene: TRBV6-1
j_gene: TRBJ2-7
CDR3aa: CASSEPGAGGAYEQYF

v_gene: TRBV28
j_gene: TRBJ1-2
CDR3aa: CASRRTGIYGYTF

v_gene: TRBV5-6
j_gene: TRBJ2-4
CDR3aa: CASSLGGNIQYF

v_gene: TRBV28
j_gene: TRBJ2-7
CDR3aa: CASTAGDYEQYF

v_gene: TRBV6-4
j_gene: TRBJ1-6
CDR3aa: CASSDSSGGGSPLHF

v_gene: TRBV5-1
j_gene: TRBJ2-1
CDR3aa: CASRLTRGGTYNEQFF

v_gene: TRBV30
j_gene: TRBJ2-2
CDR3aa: CAWSVAGGHVGELFF

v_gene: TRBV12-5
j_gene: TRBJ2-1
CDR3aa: CASGLGPGTGAWVNEQFF

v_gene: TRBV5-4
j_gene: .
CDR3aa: CASSTTPRTSGMYEQYF

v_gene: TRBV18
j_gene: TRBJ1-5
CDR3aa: CASSPLHRTDSNQPQHF

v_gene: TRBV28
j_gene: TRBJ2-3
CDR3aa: CASRGGWSGTDTQYF

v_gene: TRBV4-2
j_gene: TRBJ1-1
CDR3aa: CASSHLAGTGGARSIEAFF

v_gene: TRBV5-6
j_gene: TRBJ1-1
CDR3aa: CASSLYLAGGLTMNTEAFF

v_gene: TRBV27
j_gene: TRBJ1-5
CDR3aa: CASSLNAQINQPQHF

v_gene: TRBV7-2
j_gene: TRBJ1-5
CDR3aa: CASSQRTGNQPQHF